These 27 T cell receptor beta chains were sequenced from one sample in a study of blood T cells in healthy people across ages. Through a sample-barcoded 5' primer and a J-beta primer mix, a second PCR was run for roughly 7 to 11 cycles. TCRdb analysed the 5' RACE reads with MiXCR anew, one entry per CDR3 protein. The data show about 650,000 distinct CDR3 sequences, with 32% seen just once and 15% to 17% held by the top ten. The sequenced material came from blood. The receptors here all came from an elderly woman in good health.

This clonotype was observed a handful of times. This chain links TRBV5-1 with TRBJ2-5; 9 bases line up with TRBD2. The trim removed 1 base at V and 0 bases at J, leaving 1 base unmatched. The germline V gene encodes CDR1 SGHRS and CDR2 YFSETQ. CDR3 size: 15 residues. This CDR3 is CASSLSGRYQETQYF. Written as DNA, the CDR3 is TGCGCCAGCAGCTTGAGCGGGAGGTACCAAGAGACCCAGTACTTC.

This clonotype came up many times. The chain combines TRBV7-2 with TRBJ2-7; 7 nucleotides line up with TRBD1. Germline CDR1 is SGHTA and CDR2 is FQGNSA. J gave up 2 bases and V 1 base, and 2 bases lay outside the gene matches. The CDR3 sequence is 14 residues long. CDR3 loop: CASSLDRGAYEQYF. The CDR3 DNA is TGTGCCAGCAGCTTAGACAGGGGCGCCTACGAGCAGTACTTC.

Here the CDR3 reads CASSHDQQRSYGYTF. The CDR3 coding sequence is TGTGCCAGCAGCCACGATCAACAGAGAAGCTATGGCTACACCTTC. The chain is built from TRBV7-2 and TRBJ1-2; D not resolved. Germline V gene data show CDR1 as SGHTA and CDR2 as FQGNSA. The CDR3 has 15 amino acids. V gave up 5 bases and J gave up 4 bases, with 17 bases separating them.

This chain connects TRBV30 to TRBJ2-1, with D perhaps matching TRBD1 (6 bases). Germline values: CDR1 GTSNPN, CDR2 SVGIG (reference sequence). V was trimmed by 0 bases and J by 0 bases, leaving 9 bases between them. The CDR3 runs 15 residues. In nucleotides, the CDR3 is TGTGCCTGGAGTGTAGGACAGAGCTCCTACAATGAGCAGTTCTTC. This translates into CAWSVGQSSYNEQFF.

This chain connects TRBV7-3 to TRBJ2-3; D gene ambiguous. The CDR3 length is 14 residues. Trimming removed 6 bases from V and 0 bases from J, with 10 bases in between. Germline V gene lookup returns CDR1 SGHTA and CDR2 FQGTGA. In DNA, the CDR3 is TGTGCCAGCAGACTCAGGCGGAGCACAGATACGCAGTATTTT. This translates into CASRLRRSTDTQYF.

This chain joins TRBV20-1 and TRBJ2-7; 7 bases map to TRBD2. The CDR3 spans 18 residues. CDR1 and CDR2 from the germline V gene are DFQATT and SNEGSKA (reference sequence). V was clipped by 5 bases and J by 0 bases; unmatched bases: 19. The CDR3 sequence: CSAYVASGPLKSSYEQYF. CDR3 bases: TGCAGTGCTTACGTCGCTAGCGGCCCCTTAAAATCCTCCTACGAGCAGTACTTC.

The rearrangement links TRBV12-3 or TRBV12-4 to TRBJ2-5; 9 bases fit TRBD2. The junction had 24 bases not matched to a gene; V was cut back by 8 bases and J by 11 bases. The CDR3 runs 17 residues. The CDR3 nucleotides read TGTGCCAGCGGGCGATATAGCGGGGGCTCTCCCTACAATGAGCAGTACTTC. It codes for CASGRYSGGSPYNEQYF.

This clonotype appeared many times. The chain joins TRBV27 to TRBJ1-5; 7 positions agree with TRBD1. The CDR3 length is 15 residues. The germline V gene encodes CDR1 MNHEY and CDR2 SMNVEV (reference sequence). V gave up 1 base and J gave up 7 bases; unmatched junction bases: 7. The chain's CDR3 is CASSLYSDRDQPQHF. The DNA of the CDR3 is TGTGCCAGCAGTTTATACTCCGACAGGGACCAGCCCCAGCATTTT.

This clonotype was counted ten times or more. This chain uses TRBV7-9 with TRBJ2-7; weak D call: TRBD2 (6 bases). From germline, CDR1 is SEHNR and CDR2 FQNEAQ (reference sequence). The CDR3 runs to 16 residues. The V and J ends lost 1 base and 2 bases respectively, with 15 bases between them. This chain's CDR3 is CASSLVGGFKAYEQYF. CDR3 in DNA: TGTGCCAGCAGCTTAGTCGGGGGATTTAAGGCCTACGAGCAGTACTTC.

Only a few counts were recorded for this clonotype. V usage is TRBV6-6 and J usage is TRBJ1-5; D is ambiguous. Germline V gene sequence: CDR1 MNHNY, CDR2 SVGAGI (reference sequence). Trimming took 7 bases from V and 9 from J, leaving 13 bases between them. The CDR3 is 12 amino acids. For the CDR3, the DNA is TGTGCCAGCACTAGAGACGGTCGGCCCCAGCATTTT. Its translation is CASTRDGRPQHF.

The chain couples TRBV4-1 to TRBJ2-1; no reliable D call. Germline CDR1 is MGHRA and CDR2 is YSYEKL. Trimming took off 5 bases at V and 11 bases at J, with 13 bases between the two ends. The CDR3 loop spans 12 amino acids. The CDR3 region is CASSSRSRKQFF. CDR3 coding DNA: TGCGCCAGCAGCTCAAGGTCGCGGAAGCAGTTCTTC.

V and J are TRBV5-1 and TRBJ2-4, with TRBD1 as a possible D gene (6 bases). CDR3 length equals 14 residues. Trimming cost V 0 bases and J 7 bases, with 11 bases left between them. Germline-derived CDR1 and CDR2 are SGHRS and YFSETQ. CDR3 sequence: CASSLDDRLNIQYF. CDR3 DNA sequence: TGCGCCAGCAGCTTGGATGACAGGCTGAACATTCAGTACTTC. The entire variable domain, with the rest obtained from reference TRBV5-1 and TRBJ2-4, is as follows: KAGVTQTPRYLIKTRGQQVTLSCSPISGHRSVSWYQQTPGQGLQFLFEYFSETQRNKGNFPGRFSGRQFSNSRSEMNVSTLELGDSALYLCASSLDDRLNIQYFGAGTRLSVL.

The CDR3 bases are TGCAGTGCCGTCACTAGCGGGGAGAGCACAGATACGCAGTATTTT. Translated: CSAVTSGESTDTQYF. The rearrangement links TRBV20-1 to TRBJ2-3, with 10 positions matching TRBD2. Germline CDR1 reads DFQATT; CDR2 reads SNEGSKA (reference sequence). Germline trimming cut 6 bases from V and 0 bases from J; bases unmatched to any gene: 6. This CDR3 contains 15 residues.

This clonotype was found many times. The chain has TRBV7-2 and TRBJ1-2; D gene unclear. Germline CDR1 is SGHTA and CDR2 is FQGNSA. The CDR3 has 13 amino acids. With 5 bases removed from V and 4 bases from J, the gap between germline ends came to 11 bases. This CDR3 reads CASSAGSFYGYTF. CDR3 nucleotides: TGTGCCAGCAGCGCGGGATCATTCTATGGCTACACCTTC.

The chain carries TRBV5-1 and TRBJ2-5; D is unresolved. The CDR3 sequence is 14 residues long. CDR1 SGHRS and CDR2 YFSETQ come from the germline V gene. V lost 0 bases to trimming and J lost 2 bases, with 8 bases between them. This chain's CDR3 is CASSLAWQQETQYF. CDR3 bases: TGCGCCAGCAGCTTGGCATGGCAGCAAGAGACCCAGTACTTC.

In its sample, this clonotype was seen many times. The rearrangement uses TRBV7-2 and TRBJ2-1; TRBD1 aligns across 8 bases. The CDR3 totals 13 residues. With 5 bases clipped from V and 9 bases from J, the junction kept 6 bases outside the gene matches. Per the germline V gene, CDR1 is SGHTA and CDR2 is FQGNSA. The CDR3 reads CASSSYRGFEQFF. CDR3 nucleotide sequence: TGTGCCAGCAGCAGCTACAGGGGGTTTGAGCAGTTCTTC.

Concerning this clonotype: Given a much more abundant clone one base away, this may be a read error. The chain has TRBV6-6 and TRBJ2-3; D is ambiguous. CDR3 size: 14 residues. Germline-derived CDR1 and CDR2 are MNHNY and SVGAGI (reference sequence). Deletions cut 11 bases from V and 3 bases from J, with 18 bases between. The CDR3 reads CAGREAERTDTQYF. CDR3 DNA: TGTGCCGGGCGAGAGGCGGAAAGGACAGATACGCAGTATTTT.

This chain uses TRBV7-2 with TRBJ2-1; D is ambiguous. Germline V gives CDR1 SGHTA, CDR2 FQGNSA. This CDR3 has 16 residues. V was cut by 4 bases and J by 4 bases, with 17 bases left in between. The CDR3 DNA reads TGTGCCAGCAGCTCCCAGCCAGGCAGGTCGTACAATGAGCAGTTCTTC. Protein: CASSSQPGRSYNEQFF. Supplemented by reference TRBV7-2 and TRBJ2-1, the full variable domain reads GAGVSQSPSNKVTEKGKDVELRCDPISGHTALYWYRQSLGQGLEFLIYFQGNSAPDKSGLPSDRFSAERTGGSVSTLTIQRTQQEDSAVYLCASSSQPGRSYNEQFFGPGTRLTVL.

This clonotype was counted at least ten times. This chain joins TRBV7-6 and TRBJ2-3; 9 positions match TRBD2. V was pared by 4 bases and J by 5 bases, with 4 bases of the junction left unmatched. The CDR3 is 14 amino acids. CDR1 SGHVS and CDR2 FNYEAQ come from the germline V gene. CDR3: CASSYGLAKDTQYF. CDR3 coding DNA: TGTGCCAGCAGCTACGGACTAGCGAAAGATACGCAGTATTTT.

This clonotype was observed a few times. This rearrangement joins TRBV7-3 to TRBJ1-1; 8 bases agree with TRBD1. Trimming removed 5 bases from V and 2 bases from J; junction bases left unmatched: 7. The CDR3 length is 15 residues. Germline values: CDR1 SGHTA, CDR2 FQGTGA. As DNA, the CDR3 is TGTGCCAGCAGCCCGATGACAGGGGCTAACACTGAAGCTTTCTTT. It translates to CASSPMTGANTEAFF.

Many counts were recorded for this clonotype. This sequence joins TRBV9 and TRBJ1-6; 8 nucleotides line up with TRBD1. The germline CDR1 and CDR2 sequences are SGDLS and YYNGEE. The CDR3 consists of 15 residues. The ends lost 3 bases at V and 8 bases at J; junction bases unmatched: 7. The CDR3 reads CASSAAWTGHSPLHF. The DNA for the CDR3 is TGTGCCAGCAGCGCCGCCTGGACAGGGCATTCACCCCTCCACTTT.

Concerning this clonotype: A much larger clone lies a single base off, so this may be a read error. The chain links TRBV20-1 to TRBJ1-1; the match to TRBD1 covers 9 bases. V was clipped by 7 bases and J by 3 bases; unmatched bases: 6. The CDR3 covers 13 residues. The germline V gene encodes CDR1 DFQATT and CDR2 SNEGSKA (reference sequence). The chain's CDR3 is CSVFDRGDTEAFF. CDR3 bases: TGCAGTGTTTTCGACAGGGGGGACACTGAAGCTTTCTTT.

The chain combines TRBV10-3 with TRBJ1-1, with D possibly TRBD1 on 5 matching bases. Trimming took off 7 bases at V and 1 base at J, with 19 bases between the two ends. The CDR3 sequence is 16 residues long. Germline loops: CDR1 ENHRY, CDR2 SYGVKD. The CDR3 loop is CAITSLAGTQNTEAFF. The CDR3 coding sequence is TGTGCCATCACTTCCTTAGCCGGGACTCAGAACACTGAAGCTTTCTTT.

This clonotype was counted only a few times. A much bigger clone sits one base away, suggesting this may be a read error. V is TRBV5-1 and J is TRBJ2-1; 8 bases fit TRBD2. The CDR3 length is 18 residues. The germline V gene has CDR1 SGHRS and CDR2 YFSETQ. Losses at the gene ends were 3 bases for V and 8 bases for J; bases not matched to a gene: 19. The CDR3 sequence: CASSYNPQRGGLGDEQFF. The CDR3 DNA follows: TGCGCCAGCAGCTACAACCCTCAACGGGGGGGCCTCGGAGATGAGCAGTTCTTC.

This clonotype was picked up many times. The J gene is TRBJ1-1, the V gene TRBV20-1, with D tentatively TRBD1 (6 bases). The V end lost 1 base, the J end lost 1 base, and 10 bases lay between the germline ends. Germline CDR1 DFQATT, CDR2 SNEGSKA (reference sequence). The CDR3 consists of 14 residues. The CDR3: CSARGTEGNTEAFF. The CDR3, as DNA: TGCAGTGCTAGAGGGACAGAGGGGAACACTGAAGCTTTCTTT.

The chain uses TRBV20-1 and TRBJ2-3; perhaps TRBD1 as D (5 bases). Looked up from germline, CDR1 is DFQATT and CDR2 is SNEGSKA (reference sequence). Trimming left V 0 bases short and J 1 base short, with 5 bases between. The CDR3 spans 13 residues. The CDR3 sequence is CSAREQGTDTQYF. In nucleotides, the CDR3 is TGCAGTGCTAGAGAACAGGGCACAGATACGCAGTATTTT.

The CDR3 here is CASSLTSGSGNEQFF. The CDR3 DNA reads TGTGCCAGCAGCCTGACTAGCGGGAGTGGAAATGAGCAGTTCTTC. The V and J genes are TRBV7-9 and TRBJ2-1; 12 nucleotides agree with TRBD2. V was clipped by 5 bases and J by 7 bases; unmatched bases: 6. CDR3 length equals 15 residues. CDR1 and CDR2 from the germline V gene are SEHNR and FQNEAQ (reference sequence).